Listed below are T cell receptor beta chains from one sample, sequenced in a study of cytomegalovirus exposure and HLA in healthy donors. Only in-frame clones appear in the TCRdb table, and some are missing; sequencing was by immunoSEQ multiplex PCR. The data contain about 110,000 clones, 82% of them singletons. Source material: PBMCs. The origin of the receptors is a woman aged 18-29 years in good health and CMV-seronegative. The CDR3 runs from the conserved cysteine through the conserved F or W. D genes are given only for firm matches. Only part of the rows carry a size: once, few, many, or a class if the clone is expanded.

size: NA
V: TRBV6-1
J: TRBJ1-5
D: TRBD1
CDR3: CASSSGQGTSQPQHF
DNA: TGTGCCAGCAGCTCTGGACAGGGGACCTCCCAGCCCCAGCATTTT

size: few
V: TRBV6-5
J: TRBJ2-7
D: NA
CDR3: CASSRQGQGLNEQYF
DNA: TGTGCCAGCAGTCGGCAAGGCCAGGGACTCAACGAGCAGTACTTC

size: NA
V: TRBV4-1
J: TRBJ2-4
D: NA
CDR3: CASSQGETVHIQYF
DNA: TGCGCCAGCAGCCAAGGGGAGACGGTGCACATTCAGTACTTC

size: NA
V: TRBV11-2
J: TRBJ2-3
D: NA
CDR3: CASSLLAGWDTQYF
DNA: TGTGCCAGCAGCCTTCTCGCGGGGTGGGATACGCAGTATTTT

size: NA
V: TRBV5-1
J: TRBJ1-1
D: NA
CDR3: CASSERYMNTEAFF
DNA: TGCGCCAGCAGCGAGAGGTACATGAACACTGAAGCTTTCTTT

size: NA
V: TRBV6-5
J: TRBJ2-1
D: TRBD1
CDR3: CASRSGTALYNEQFF
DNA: TGTGCCAGCAGGTCCGGGACAGCGTTATACAATGAGCAGTTCTTC

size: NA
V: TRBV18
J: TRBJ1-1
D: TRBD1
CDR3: CASSHSQGSPNTEAFF
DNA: TGTGCCAGCTCACATTCACAGGGGAGCCCCAACACTGAAGCTTTCTTT

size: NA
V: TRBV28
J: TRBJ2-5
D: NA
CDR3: CASSLYTQETQYF
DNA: TGTGCCAGCAGTTTATATACTCAAGAGACCCAGTACTTC

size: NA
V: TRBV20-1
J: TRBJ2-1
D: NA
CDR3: CSAQLVIEQFF
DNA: TGCAGTGCTCAACTGGTTATTGAGCAGTTCTTC

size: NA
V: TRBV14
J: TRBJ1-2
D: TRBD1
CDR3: CASSQDRGQGAVRGYTF
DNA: TGTGCCAGCAGCCAAGACCGAGGACAGGGGGCAGTCCGTGGCTACACCTTC

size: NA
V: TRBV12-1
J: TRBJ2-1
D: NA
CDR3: CASSFVKREGNEQFF
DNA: TGTGCCAGCAGCTTTGTAAAGCGGGAGGGCAATGAGCAGTTCTTC

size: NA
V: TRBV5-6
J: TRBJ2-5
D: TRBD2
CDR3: CASSLVRLAGKETQYF
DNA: TGTGCCAGCAGCTTGGTTCGACTAGCGGGGAAAGAGACCCAGTACTTC

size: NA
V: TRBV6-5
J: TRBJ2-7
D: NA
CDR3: CASSYSGHEGYEQYF
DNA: TGTGCCAGTAGTTACTCGGGACACGAAGGCTACGAGCAGTACTTC

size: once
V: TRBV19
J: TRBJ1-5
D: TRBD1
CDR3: CASGQGTSQPQHF
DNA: TGTGCCAGTGGACAGGGGACCAGTCAGCCCCAGCATTTT

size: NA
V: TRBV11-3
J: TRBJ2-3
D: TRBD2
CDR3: CASSDGTRMLDF
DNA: TGTGCCAGCAGCGATGGGACTAGGATGTTAGATTTT

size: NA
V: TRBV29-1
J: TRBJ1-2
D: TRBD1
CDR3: CSVEDRDRDFYGYTF
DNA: TGCAGCGTTGAAGACCGGGACAGGGACTTCTATGGCTACACCTTC

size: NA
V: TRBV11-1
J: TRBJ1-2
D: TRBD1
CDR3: CASSTNRDRGYGYTF
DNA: TGTGCCAGCAGCACTAACCGGGACAGGGGCTACGGCTACACCTTC

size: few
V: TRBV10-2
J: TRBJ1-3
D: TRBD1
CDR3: CASRPKTGTGNTIYF
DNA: TGCGCCAGCCGACCTAAGACAGGGACTGGAAACACCATATATTTT

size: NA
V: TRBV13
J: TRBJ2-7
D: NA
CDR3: CASSLARVDEQYF
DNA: TGTGCCAGCAGCTTAGCCAGGGTCGACGAGCAGTACTTC

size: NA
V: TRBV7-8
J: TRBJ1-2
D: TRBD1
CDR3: CASSLKSSPGQGSNWGYTF
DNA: TGTGCCAGCAGCTTAAAATCATCCCCGGGACAGGGTTCGAATTGGGGCTACACCTTC

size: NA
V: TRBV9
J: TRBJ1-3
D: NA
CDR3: CASGSGRGSGNTIYF
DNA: TGTGCCAGCGGATCGGGCCGGGGCTCTGGAAACACCATATATTTT

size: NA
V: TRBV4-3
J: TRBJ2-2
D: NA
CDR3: CASSRRGGVITGELFF
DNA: TGCGCCAGCAGCCGTCGGGGTGGGGTAATCACCGGGGAGCTGTTTTTT

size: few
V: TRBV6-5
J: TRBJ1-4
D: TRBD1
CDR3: CASSQDRGDHGELFF
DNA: TGTGCCAGCAGTCAGGACAGGGGAGACCACGGGGAACTGTTTTTT

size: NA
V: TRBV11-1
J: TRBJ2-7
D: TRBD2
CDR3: CASSYTSGSYEQYF
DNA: TGTGCCAGCAGTTACACTAGCGGGTCCTACGAGCAGTACTTC

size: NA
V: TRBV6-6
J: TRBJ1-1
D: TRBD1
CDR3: CASSVHGTANTEAFF
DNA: TGTGCCAGCAGTGTTCACGGGACAGCGAACACTGAAGCTTTCTTT

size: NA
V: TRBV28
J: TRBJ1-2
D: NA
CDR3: CASSLPGTRGYTF
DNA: TGTGCCAGCAGTCTTCCGGGGACTCGTGGCTACACCTTC

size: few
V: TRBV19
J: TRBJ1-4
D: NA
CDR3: CATTDGGAGDEKLFF
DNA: TGTGCCACCACCGACGGAGGGGCGGGGGATGAAAAACTGTTTTTT

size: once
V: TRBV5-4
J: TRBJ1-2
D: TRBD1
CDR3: CASSLAGTDGYTF
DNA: TGTGCCAGCAGCTTGGCCGGGACAGATGGCTACACCTTC

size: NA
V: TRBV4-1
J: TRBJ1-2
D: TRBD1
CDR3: CASSQKFSGQGDGYTF
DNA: TGCGCCAGCAGCCAGAAATTTAGCGGACAGGGTGATGGCTACACCTTC

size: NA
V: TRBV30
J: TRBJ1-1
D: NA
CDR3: CAWSVGGFTEAFF
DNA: TGTGCCTGGAGTGTTGGGGGGTTTACTGAAGCTTTCTTT

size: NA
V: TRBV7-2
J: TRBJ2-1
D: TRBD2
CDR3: CASSLVLAASGSAEQFF
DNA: TGTGCCAGCAGCTTAGTCTTGGCGGCTAGCGGGAGCGCTGAGCAGTTCTTC

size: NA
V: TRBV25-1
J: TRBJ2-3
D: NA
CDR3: CASSEFGGGMGADTQYF
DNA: TGTGCCAGCAGTGAATTCGGAGGCGGGATGGGGGCAGATACGCAGTATTTT

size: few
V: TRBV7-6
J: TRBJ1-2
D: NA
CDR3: CASSRSPGDGNYGYTF
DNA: TGTGCCAGCAGTCGATCCCCAGGGGACGGCAACTATGGCTACACCTTC

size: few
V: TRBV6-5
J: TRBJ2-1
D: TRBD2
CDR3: CASSRGLAGENEQFF
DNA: TGTGCCAGCAGTCGGGGACTAGCGGGAGAGAATGAGCAGTTCTTC

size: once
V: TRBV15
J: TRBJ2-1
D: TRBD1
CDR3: CATPVGQGAVGNEQFF
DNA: TGTGCCACCCCGGTCGGGCAGGGGGCTGTGGGCAATGAGCAGTTCTTC

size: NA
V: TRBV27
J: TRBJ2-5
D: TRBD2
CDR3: CASSITGTSGTRGQYF
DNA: TGTGCCAGCAGTATAACCGGGACTAGCGGAACCCGGGGCCAGTACTTC

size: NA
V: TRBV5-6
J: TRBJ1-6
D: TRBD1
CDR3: CASSSTGTGRLNSPLHF
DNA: TGTGCCAGCAGCTCGACGGGGACAGGGAGATTGAATTCACCCCTCCACTTT

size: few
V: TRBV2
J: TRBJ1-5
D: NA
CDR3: CASSVEVLQPQHF
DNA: TGTGCCAGCAGTGTGGAGGTTCTCCAGCCCCAGCATTTT

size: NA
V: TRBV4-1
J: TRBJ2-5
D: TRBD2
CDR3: CASSRDYKETQYF
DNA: TGCGCCAGCAGCCGGGACTATAAAGAGACCCAGTACTTC

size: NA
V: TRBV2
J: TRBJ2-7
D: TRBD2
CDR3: CASTTSGRGEQYF
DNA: TGTGCCAGCACGACTAGCGGTAGAGGCGAGCAGTACTTC

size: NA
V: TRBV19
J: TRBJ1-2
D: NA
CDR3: CASSPGGDYGYTF
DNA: TGTGCCAGCTCCCCTGGGGGCGACTATGGCTACACCTTC